The 20 T cell receptor beta chains reported below all come from one sample, sequenced in a study of human T cells and chemical hapten exposure. TCRdb called the RACE reads again in MiXCR, with one record for every CDR3 protein. Of around 100,000 distinct CDR3 sequences in the sample, roughly an eighth were seen once. The sample's time point: patch test 2, 6 weeks after DPC sensitization. The treatment denotes: therapeutic diphenylcyclopropenone sensitization with weekly scalp DPC. The sample in question was whole blood, obtained in connection with sensitization to the hapten diphenylcyclopropenone (DPC). These receptors came from a middle-aged woman with alopecia areata. Some clones in this sample may be carry-over from other donors' samples.

This clonotype was seen ten or more times. The CDR3 reads CASSQDRGGGAPGIQYF. CDR3 DNA: TGTGCCAGCAGCCAAGATCGAGGCGGGGGGGCCCCTGGCATTCAGTACTTC. The chain has TRBV4-2 and TRBJ2-4, with 9 bases aligning to TRBD2. The CDR3 contains 17 residues. The junction had 12 bases not matched to a gene; V was cut back by 0 bases and J by 9 bases. Germline V gene sequence: CDR1 LGHNA, CDR2 YNFKEQ.

This clonotype was recorded at least ten times. The chain recombines TRBV5-5 with TRBJ2-7; TRBD1 aligns across 10 bases. CDR3 length: 14 residues. Per the germline V gene, CDR1 is SGHKS and CDR2 is YYEKEE (reference sequence). Unmatched junction bases numbered 6, after V lost 4 bases and J lost 5 bases. The CDR3 region is CASSIRQGADEQYF. CDR3 nucleotides: TGTGCCAGCAGCATCAGACAGGGGGCCGACGAGCAGTACTTC.

The rearrangement uses TRBV19 and TRBJ2-5; 11 nucleotides agree with TRBD2. With 8 bases clipped from V and 4 bases from J, the junction kept 12 bases outside the gene matches. The CDR3 is 16 residues long. In germline, CDR1 is LNHDA, CDR2 SQIVND (reference sequence). CDR3 amino acids: CASGTGTSGYSETQYF. The CDR3 DNA sequence: TGTGCCAGTGGAACCGGGACTAGCGGTTACTCAGAGACCCAGTACTTC.

This chain links TRBV5-4 with TRBJ2-7; 8 bases line up with TRBD2. This CDR3 comprises 15 residues. The junction had 7 bases not matched to a gene; V was cut back by 4 bases and J by 1 base. Germline V gives CDR1 SGHNT, CDR2 YYREEE (reference sequence). The DNA for the CDR3 is TGTGCCAGCAGCCCGGGAGGGGTTATGTCCTACGAGCAGTACTTC. This gives the protein CASSPGGVMSYEQYF.

A word on this clonotype: A much larger clone lies one base from this, so it may be a read error. This chain connects TRBV18 to TRBJ2-7; 9 bases line up with TRBD1. The V segment lost 0 bases and the J segment 5 bases; nucleotides outside the gene matches: 8. Germline V gene data show CDR1 as KGHSH and CDR2 as LQKENI. The CDR3 loop spans 16 amino acids. The CDR3 region is CASSPPYRGPSNEQYF. The CDR3 DNA reads as TGTGCCAGCTCACCACCGTACAGGGGGCCCAGCAACGAGCAGTACTTC.

This clonotype was found many times. V gene TRBV7-6 combines with J gene TRBJ2-3, with D perhaps TRBD1 (6 bases). CDR1 SGHVS and CDR2 FNYEAQ come from the germline V gene. The length of the CDR3 is 17 residues. The V end was cut by 1 base, the J end by 2 bases, with 16 bases between. The CDR3 sequence is CASSLGGGWGNTDTQYF. CDR3 bases: TGTGCCAGCAGCTTAGGAGGGGGATGGGGGAACACAGATACGCAGTATTTT.

This clonotype has ten or more counts. This sequence joins TRBV3-1 and TRBJ1-6; possibly TRBD1 for D (5 bases). Trimming stripped 5 bases from V and 10 bases from J, with 18 bases between. The CDR3 runs 15 residues. The germline V gene encodes CDR1 LGHDT and CDR2 YNNKEL (reference sequence). CDR3 sequence reads: CASSSGQGRGSPLHF. CDR3 DNA: TGTGCCAGCAGCAGTGGGCAGGGCCGGGGGTCACCCCTCCACTTT.

This clonotype was observed a handful of times. V usage is TRBV20-1 and J usage is TRBJ1-1; D gene uncertain. This CDR3 is 13 amino acids long. Trimming shortened V by 4 bases and J by 3 bases, and 12 bases separated the two germline ends. CDR1 DFQATT and CDR2 SNEGSKA come from the germline V gene (reference sequence). The CDR3 region is CSAIRPQHTEAFF. The CDR3 DNA follows: TGCAGTGCTATTAGACCGCAGCACACTGAAGCTTTCTTT.

This clonotype was seen a few times. The CDR3 sequence: CASSEGAVNTGELFF. The DNA for the CDR3 is TGTGCCAGCAGTGAAGGGGCAGTGAACACCGGGGAGCTGTTTTTT. This chain joins TRBV2 and TRBJ2-2; no clear D gene. The V end lost 1 base, the J end lost 1 base, and 7 bases lay between the germline ends. The CDR3 extends over 15 amino acids. Germline V gene sequence: CDR1 SNHLY, CDR2 FYNNEI.

This clonotype has a handful of counts. The chain is built from TRBV29-1 and TRBJ1-1; 7 bases match TRBD1. V dropped 7 bases and J dropped 0; count of bases not matched to a gene: 11. This CDR3 has 15 amino acids. The germline V gene has CDR1 SQVTM and CDR2 ANQGSEA. Here the CDR3 DNA reads TGCAGCGGGACGCGGGACAGAAACATGAACACTGAAGCTTTCTTT. Its translation: CSGTRDRNMNTEAFF.

This clonotype was seen repeatedly, ten times or more. Here the CDR3 DNA reads TGTGCCAGCAGCCCCCCCCACATCTACGAGCAGTACTTC. Protein product: CASSPPHIYEQYF. The rearrangement links TRBV28 to TRBJ2-7; D unresolved. The germline V and J ends were trimmed by 6 bases and 3 bases, with 12 bases remaining between them. The V gene's germline CDR1 is MDHEN and CDR2 SYDVKM. The CDR3 runs to 13 residues. Drawing the rest from reference TRBV28 and TRBJ2-7, the complete variable domain is DVKVTQSSRYLVKRTGEKVFLECVQDMDHENMFWYRQDPGLGLRLIYFSYDVKMKEKGDIPEGYSVSREKKERFSLILESASTNQTSMYLCASSPPHIYEQYFGPGTRLTVT.

With respect to this clonotype: Since a much larger clone is just one base distant, this may be a read error. The genes are TRBV7-2 and TRBJ1-2; D possibly corresponds to TRBD1 (5 bases). Germline assignment: CDR1 SGHTA and CDR2 FQGNSA. The CDR3 is 15 amino acids. This chain's CDR3 is CASSATARANHGYTF. DNA for the CDR3: TGTGCCAGCAGCGCGACAGCGCGAGCTAACCATGGCTACACCTTC.

This clonotype came up many times. The rearrangement joins TRBV2 to TRBJ1-6; D not resolved. The CDR3 contains 15 residues. Trimming shortened V by 5 bases and J by 0 bases, and 8 bases separated the two germline ends. Germline V CDR1 and CDR2: SNHLY, FYNNEI. The CDR3 DNA reads as TGTGCCAGCAGTACACGGAGCTCCTATAATTCACCCCTCCACTTT. It codes for CASSTRSSYNSPLHF.

The V call is TRBV3-1, the J call TRBJ2-2; TRBD2 might be the D (6 bases). The V gene lost 1 base and the J gene lost 0 bases, with 15 bases spanning the gap. CDR3 length: 18 residues. From germline, CDR1 is LGHDT and CDR2 YNNKEL (reference sequence). Here the CDR3 reads CASSQGTGGAANTGELFF. CDR3 DNA sequence: TGTGCCAGCAGCCAAGGGACTGGCGGGGCCGCGAACACCGGGGAGCTGTTTTTT. Complete variable domain (other parts from reference TRBV3-1 and TRBJ2-2): DTAVSQTPKYLVTQMGNDKSIKCEQNLGHDTMYWYKQDSKKFLKIMFSYNNKELIINETVPNRFSPKSPDKAHLNLHINSLELGDSAVYFCASSQGTGGAANTGELFFGEGSRLTVL.

There are a few counts of this clonotype. The chain uses TRBV2 and TRBJ1-5; weak D call: TRBD1 (5 bases). The CDR3 runs to 14 residues. V gave up 1 base and J gave up 6 bases, with 10 bases separating them. Germline CDR1 reads SNHLY; CDR2 reads FYNNEI. The DNA for the CDR3 is TGTGCCAGCAGTGAAGGCAGGGAAGGTCAGCCCCAGCATTTT. Its protein is CASSEGREGQPQHF.

The chain has TRBV11-2 and TRBJ2-1; maybe TRBD1 (5 bases). The V and J ends lost 4 bases and 2 bases respectively, with 12 bases between them. This CDR3 has 15 residues. CDR1 and CDR2 from the germline V gene are SGHAT and FQNNGV. For the CDR3, the DNA is TGTGCCAGCAGCTCCCCAGGGTTGACCTACAATGAGCAGTTCTTC. Translated, it gives CASSSPGLTYNEQFF.

This clonotype was seen at least ten times. J is TRBJ2-1 and V is TRBV6-4; D might be TRBD1 (6 bases). CDR3 size: 16 residues. Germline assignment: CDR1 MRHNA and CDR2 SNTAGT. Trimming removed 5 bases at V and 0 bases at J, with 14 bases between. CDR3 loop: CASSYRDTSSYNEQFF. The CDR3 coding sequence is TGTGCCAGCAGTTACAGGGACACGAGCTCCTACAATGAGCAGTTCTTC.

This clonotype was detected a few times. CDR3 coding DNA: TGTGCCAGCAGCTTGGCGGGGGCCTCCAGTCCCCAGTACTTC. Its translation is CASSLAGASSPQYF. V gene TRBV5-6 combines with J gene TRBJ2-5; the D call may be TRBD1 or TRBD2 (6 bases each). The CDR3 length is 14 residues. Trimming stripped 0 bases from V and 9 bases from J, with 15 bases between. The germline V gene encodes CDR1 SGHDT and CDR2 YYEEEE. Together with reference TRBV5-6 and TRBJ2-5, the CDR3 gives the full variable domain: DAGVTQSPTHLIKTRGQQVTLRCSPKSGHDTVSWYQQALGQGPQFIFQYYEEEERQRGNFPDRFSGHQFPNYSSELNVNALLLGDSALYLCASSLAGASSPQYFGPGTRLLVL.

This clonotype has at least ten counts. The V gene is TRBV7-2, the J gene TRBJ2-1; either TRBD1 or TRBD2 may fit D (6 bases each). Looked up from germline, CDR1 is SGHTA and CDR2 is FQGNSA. This CDR3 comprises 16 residues. Trimming pared 5 bases from V and 2 bases from J, leaving 16 bases between. As DNA, the CDR3 is TGTGCCAGCAGCCTAGGGGGACTGGGAACCTACAATGAGCAGTTCTTC. It is translated as CASSLGGLGTYNEQFF.

This clonotype has at least ten counts. This chain joins TRBV5-8 and TRBJ2-3; weak D call: TRBD1 (6 bases). Deletions cut 4 bases from V and 2 bases from J, with 14 bases between. Germline CDR1 reads SGHTS; CDR2 reads YDEGEE. CDR3 length: 15 amino acids. DNA for the CDR3: TGTGCCAGCAGCCTGGGTGGACAGTCCACAGATACGCAGTATTTT. It specifies CASSLGGQSTDTQYF.